The T cell receptor beta chain described here comes from a study of a mutant IDH1 vaccine in newly diagnosed glioma. Study-level points and caveats: Seemingly, pseudoprogression had no relation to changes in the top peripheral T cell clonotypes.

The germline V gene encodes CDR1 MDHEN and CDR2 SYDVKM. There are 12 residues in the CDR3. Trimming removed 6 bases from V and 7 bases from J; junction bases left unmatched: 5. For this clone: Antigen: not known.

The sample's time point: week 35, safety follow-up. A 20-mer mutant IDH1 peptide at 300 ug was injected subcutaneously with topical imiquimod. Only in-frame clones appear in the TCRdb table, and some are missing; sequencing was by immunoSEQ multiplex PCR. The sample carries 30,000 to 40,000 clones, approximately 82% recorded once. The sample consisted of PBMCs, taken from a glioma patient whose treatment included an IDH1 peptide vaccine. J is TRBJ1-1 and V is TRBV28, with 7 nucleotides matching TRBD1. The TCR originated in a woman aged 18-35 years with glioma. CDR3 DNA: TGTGCCAGCAGGCGGACAGGTCTTGAAGCTTTCTTT. The encoded protein is CASRRTGLEAFF.